The source of this T cell receptor (beta chain) is a study of cytomegalovirus exposure and HLA in healthy donors. Study-level background: From donors who were HLA-typed, an early data release held about 85 million unique TCRs. Whole-study findings and limits: The study assumed roughly uniform donor sequencing depth for presence/absence analyses. Later analysis associated a missense DCLRE1C variant with TCR beta V- and J-gene trimming.

The CDR3 consists of 15 residues. Germline CDR1 is MDHEN and CDR2 is SYDVKM. The trim removed 6 bases at V and 0 bases at J, leaving 6 bases unmatched. Only a few counts were recorded for this clone. Its antigen remains unknown. The PCR used 60 Vbeta and 13 Jbeta primers. Method: immunoSEQ multiplex PCR; TCRdb's copy keeps in-frame clones and lacks some. This table holds about 110,000 clones, 65% to 75% found once. This chain joins TRBV28 and TRBJ1-1, with 8 bases aligning to TRBD1. Material: PBMCs. This TCR was recovered from a female donor in good health and CMV-seronegative. CDR3 loop: CASRYPGQVNTEAFF. The CDR3, as DNA: TGTGCCAGCAGATACCCGGGACAGGTGAACACTGAAGCTTTCTTT.